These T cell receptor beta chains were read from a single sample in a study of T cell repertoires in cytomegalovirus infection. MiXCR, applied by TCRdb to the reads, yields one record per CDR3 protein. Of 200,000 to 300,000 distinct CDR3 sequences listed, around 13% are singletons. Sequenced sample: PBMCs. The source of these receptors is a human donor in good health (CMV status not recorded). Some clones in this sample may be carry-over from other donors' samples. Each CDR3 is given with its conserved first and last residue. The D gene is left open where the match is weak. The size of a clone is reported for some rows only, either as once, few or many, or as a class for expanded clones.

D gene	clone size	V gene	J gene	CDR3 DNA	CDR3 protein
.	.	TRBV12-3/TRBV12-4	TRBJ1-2	TGTGCCAGCAGTTTAGGGCCGGGAGCTAACTATGGCTACACCTTC	CASSLGPGANYGYTF
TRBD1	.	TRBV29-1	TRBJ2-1	TGCAGCTCGGGACAGGGGTACGACAATGAGCAGTTCTTC	CSSGQGYDNEQFF
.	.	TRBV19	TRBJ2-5	TGTGCCAGTAGTATAGGGGCGATTCGCCAAGAGACCCAGTACTTC	CASSIGAIRQETQYF
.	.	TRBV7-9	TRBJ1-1	TGTGCCAGCAGAACAGGGACTGAAGCTTTCTTT	CASRTGTEAFF
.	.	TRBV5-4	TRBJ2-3	TGTGCCAACAGCCAAGGACGTCGGGATACGCAGTATTTT	CANSQGRRDTQYF
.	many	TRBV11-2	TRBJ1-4	TGTGCCAGCAGCTTGAGCTGGCTACAGCCGAAATTTTTT	CASSLSWLQPKFF
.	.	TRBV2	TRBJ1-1	TGTGCCAGCAGTGTATATCAGGAACTTAACACTGAAGCTTTCTTT	CASSVYQELNTEAFF
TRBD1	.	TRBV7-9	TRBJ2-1	TGTGCCAGCAGCTTACCGGGACAGGACCTCAATGAGCAGTTCTTC	CASSLPGQDLNEQFF
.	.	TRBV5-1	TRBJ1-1	TGCGCCAGCAGCCCAACGACAGTCAACACTGAAGCTTTCTTT	CASSPTTVNTEAFF
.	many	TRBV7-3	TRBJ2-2	TGTGCCAGCAGCTTAACCCCCGCGACCGGGGAGCTGTTTTTT	CASSLTPATGELFF
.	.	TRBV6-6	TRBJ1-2	TGTGCCAGCACGAACGACGGCCTCTATGGCTACACCTTC	CASTNDGLYGYTF
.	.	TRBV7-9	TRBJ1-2	TGTGCCAGCAGCTTCTCAGGGGCTAAGGGCTACACCTTC	CASSFSGAKGYTF
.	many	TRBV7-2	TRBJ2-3	TGTGCCAGCAGTTTCCATCTAATGGACACAGATACGCAGTATTTT	CASSFHLMDTDTQYF
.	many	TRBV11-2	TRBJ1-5	TGTGCCAGCAGCTTAGACGGAGCAATCAGGCCCCAGCATTTT	CASSLDGAIRPQHF
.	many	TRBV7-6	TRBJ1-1	TGTGCCAGCAGCTCCATCCCGAACACTGAAGCTTTCTTT	CASSSIPNTEAFF
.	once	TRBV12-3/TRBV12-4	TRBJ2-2	TGTGCCAGCAGCCTAGGACCGAACACCGGGGTGCTGTTTTTT	CASSLGPNTGVLFF
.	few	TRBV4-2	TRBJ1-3	TGTGCCAGCAGCCCAATACAGGGCTCTGGAAACACCATATATTTT	CASSPIQGSGNTIYF
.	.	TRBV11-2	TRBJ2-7	TGTGCCAGCAGCCAGGAGTCGGGGGCGGCGTACGAGCAGTACTTC	CASSQESGAAYEQYF
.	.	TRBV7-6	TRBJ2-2	TGTGCCAGCAGCCAGACAGTCACCGGGGAGCTGTTTTTT	CASSQTVTGELFF
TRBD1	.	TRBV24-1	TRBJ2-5	TGTGCCACCAGTGATTCCCCAGGGGGCGCGGCGACCCAGTACTTC	CATSDSPGGAATQYF
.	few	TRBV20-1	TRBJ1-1	TGCAGTCTACGCTCCGGGGCTGGGGGAAGGGGCACTGAAGCTTTCTTT	CSLRSGAGGRGTEAFF
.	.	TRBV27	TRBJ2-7	TGTGCCAGCAGTGACGTGGGGGGAGTAGGCGAGCAGTACTTC	CASSDVGGVGEQYF
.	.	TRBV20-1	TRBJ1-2	TGCAGTGCAAGGGGGGTAAACTATGGCTACACCTTC	CSARGVNYGYTF
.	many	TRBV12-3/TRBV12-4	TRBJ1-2	TGTGCCAGCAGTCCCACCACGTGGGGTGGCTACACCTTC	CASSPTTWGGYTF
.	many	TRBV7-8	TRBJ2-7	TGTGCCAGCAGCTTATCCGGGTACTCCTACGAGCAGTACTTC	CASSLSGYSYEQYF
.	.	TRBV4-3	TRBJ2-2	TGCGCCAGCAGCCCCCAGGTAGCGGCTACCGGGGAGCTGTTTTTT	CASSPQVAATGELFF
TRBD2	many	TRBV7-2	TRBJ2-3	TGTGCCAGCAGCTTAGACCTAGCGGGGGCCACAGATACGCAGTATTTT	CASSLDLAGATDTQYF
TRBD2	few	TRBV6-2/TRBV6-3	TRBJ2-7	TGTGCCAGCAGTTCGCCTCCACTAGCGGTGCCTAAGGAGCAGTACTTC	CASSSPPLAVPKEQYF
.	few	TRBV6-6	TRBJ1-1	TGTGCCAGCAGTTATGAGGGGGGGAGCACTGAAGCTTTCTTT	CASSYEGGSTEAFF
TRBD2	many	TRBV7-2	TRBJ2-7	TGTGCCAGCAGTCGCGTGACTAGCGGGAGAGCCTACGAGCAGTACTTC	CASSRVTSGRAYEQYF
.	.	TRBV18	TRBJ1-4	TGTGCCAGCTCACCCCCGGGCCGGAATGAAAAACTGTTTTTT	CASSPPGRNEKLFF
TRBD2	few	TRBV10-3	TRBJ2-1	TGTGCCATCAGTGCGCTAGCGGGAGATTTTGAGCAGTTCTTC	CAISALAGDFEQFF
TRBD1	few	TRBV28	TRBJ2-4	TGTGCCAGCAGTCAAAATAGCCAAATCTCGGGGACAAGGGGGCTCATGAACATTCAGTACTTC	CASSQNSQISGTRGLMNIQYF
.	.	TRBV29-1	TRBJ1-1	TGCAGCGTTGCCTCGTTGGGAGGGGCTGGTGTAACTTTCTTT	CSVASLGGAGVTFF
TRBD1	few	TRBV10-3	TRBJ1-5	TGTGCCATCAGTCCGACAGGGAAGGGTAGTCAGCCCCAGCATTTT	CAISPTGKGSQPQHF
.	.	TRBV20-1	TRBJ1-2	TGCAGTGCTAGCCCAAGAGGGAACTATGGCTACACCTTC	CSASPRGNYGYTF
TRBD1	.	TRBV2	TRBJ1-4	TGTGCCAGCAGTACAGGGGAGTCAACTAATGAAAAACTGTTTTTT	CASSTGESTNEKLFF
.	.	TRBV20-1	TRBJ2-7	TGCAGTGCTAGAGATACCGGGAGCGTGCACGAGCAGTACTTC	CSARDTGSVHEQYF
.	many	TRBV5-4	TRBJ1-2	TGTGCCAGCAGCTTGACAGGAAGTAATGGCTACACCTTC	CASSLTGSNGYTF
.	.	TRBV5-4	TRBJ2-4	TGTGCCAGCAGCTTGCGGGGGGCCGGAAACATTCAGTACTTC	CASSLRGAGNIQYF
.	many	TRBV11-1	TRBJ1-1	TGTGCCAGCAGCTCTTACGTTGGGGCGAACACTGAAGCTTTCTTT	CASSSYVGANTEAFF
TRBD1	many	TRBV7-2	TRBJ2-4	TGTGCCAGCAGCTTGATTCCGGGACAGGGGGCTTTAAACATTCAGTACTTC	CASSLIPGQGALNIQYF
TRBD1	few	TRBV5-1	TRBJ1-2	TGCGCCAGCAGCTTGGACCAGACAGGGGCGTATGGCTACACCTTC	CASSLDQTGAYGYTF
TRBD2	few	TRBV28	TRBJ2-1	TGTGCCAGCAGCCCCAGCGGGAGGGGCGGCGATGAGCAGTTCTTC	CASSPSGRGGDEQFF
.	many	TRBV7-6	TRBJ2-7	TGTGCCAGCAGCCGAGGGACGGGCGGGGAGAGGGACGAGCAGTACTTC	CASSRGTGGERDEQYF
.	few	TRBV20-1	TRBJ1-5	TGCAGTGCTACGGTCCGTTTGACAGGCAATCAGCCCCAGCATTTT	CSATVRLTGNQPQHF
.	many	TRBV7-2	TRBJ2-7	TGTGCCAGCAGCCCTCAACCCTACGAGCAGTACTTC	CASSPQPYEQYF
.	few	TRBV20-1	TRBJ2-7	TGCAGTGCTAGGCTAGCCTCCTCCTACGAGCAGTACTTC	CSARLASSYEQYF
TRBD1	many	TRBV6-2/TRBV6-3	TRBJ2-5	TGTGCCAGCAGTTTCCGGGACAGGGCCCTCCAAGAGACCCAGTACTTC	CASSFRDRALQETQYF
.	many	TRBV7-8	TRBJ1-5	TGTGCCAGCAGCAAAAGCCCGGGTCTACTCCATCAGCCCCAGCATTTT	CASSKSPGLLHQPQHF
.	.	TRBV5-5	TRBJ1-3	TGTGCCAGCAGCTTGGACGGTTCCCGGCTTCAAGGAAACACCATATATTTT	CASSLDGSRLQGNTIYF
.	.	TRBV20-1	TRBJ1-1	TGCAGTGCTGATTTCCTGGGACCCGGGGATACTGAAGCTTTCTTT	CSADFLGPGDTEAFF
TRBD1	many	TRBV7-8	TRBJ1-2	TGTGCCAGCAGCCGAGGAGGACAGGGTGGTGACTATGGCTACACCTTC	CASSRGGQGGDYGYTF
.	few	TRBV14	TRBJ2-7	TGTGCCAGCAGCCTTATCAAGGGGGGGACCTACGAGCAGTACTTC	CASSLIKGGTYEQYF
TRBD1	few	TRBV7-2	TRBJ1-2	TGTGCCAGCAGCTTAGGTGGGACAGGGGATGGCTACACCTTC	CASSLGGTGDGYTF
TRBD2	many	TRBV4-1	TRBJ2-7	TGCGCCAGCAGCCAAGACCTTACTCCCGGACTAGCACGATTCTCCGAGCAGTACTTC	CASSQDLTPGLARFSEQYF
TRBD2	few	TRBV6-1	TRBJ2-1	TGTGCCAGCAGTTACCTCACAGGAGCGGGGGGGAAAGATGAGCAGTTCTTC	CASSYLTGAGGKDEQFF
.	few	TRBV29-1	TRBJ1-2	TGCAGCGTTGACCCCACTGGGAACTATGGCTACACCTTC	CSVDPTGNYGYTF
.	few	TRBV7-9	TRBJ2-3	TGTGCCAGCAGCTTAGGGGATTTCACAGATACGCAGTATTTT	CASSLGDFTDTQYF